This TCR beta chain derives from a study of technical replicates of blood from a handful of donors. TCRdb's table, derived via immunoSEQ multiplex PCR, lists solely in-frame clones and lacks some. The table shows around 69,000 clones, with roughly 90% occurring only once. The length of the CDR3 is 14 residues. Trimming removed 5 bases from V and 3 bases from J; junction bases left unmatched: 5. Germline CDR1 reads LGHNA; CDR2 reads YNFKEQ. This clonotype was sampled from a human donor in good health. Some clones in this sample may be carry-over from other donors' samples. V and J are TRBV4-2 and TRBJ2-7; 9 bases align to TRBD2. Material for sequencing was PBMCs. The CDR3 is CASSFSGRVYEQYF. The CDR3 coding sequence is TGTGCCAGCAGCTTTAGCGGGAGAGTCTACGAGCAGTACTTC.